This T cell receptor beta chain was documented in a study of cytomegalovirus exposure and HLA in healthy donors. Overall study findings and caveats: Among TCR sequences, most were rare, though some public TCRs appeared in many donors. It was reportedly the case that the classifier diagnosed cytomegalovirus status with high specificity and sensitivity. In a later analysis, productive TCRs from donors in an Asian-associated ancestry cluster reportedly carried fewer N-insertions than the cohort mean.

V gave up 2 bases and J gave up 0 bases, with 11 bases separating them. CDR3 length equals 16 residues. Germline V lookup: CDR1 MNHEY, CDR2 SVGAGI. Concerning this clone itself: Its specificity is not known.

PCR employed 60 Vbeta and 13 Jbeta primers. TCRdb's table, derived via immunoSEQ multiplex PCR, lists solely in-frame clones and lacks some. The data hold some 170,000 clones, with roughly 81% observed a single time. Input material: PBMCs. The chain combines TRBV6-5 with TRBJ1-3; D is unresolved. This receptor was identified in a woman between 18 and 30 years old in good health and CMV-seropositive. Here the CDR3 reads CASSYQTPSSGNTIYF. In nucleotides, the CDR3 is TGTGCCAGCAGTTACCAGACACCGAGCTCTGGAAACACCATATATTTT.